This is a list of T cell receptor beta chains from one sample in a study of T-cell memory formation after mild COVID-19. One entry per CDR3 protein results from TCRdb running MiXCR on the 5' RACE reads. This table holds approximately 300,000 distinct CDR3 sequences, 8.2% found once. The sequencing input was PBMCs or a T cell subset sorted from them (not recorded which). These receptors were collected from a man aged 18 to 29 who had mild COVID-19 (a few samples of this study predate the infection). Cell type and time point are not known. Each CDR3 is given with its conserved first and last residue. Fields, in order: V gene, CDR3 length, J gene, D gene, clone size, CDR3 DNA, CDR3 protein. A D gene is named only where the DNA matches it firmly. Part of the rows lack a size; the others show once, few, many or a class for expanded clones.

TRBV12-3/TRBV12-4	13	TRBJ2-3	TRBD1	few	TGTGCCAGCAACCACAGGGGCGGCGATACGCAGTATTTT	CASNHRGGDTQYF
TRBV11-2	16	TRBJ2-3	NA	few	TGTGCCAGCAGCTTACGAGGGCGCCGTCTCACAGATACGCAGTATTTT	CASSLRGRRLTDTQYF
TRBV5-1	13	TRBJ2-5	NA	NA	TGCGCCAGCAGCTTGGGCAGATCCGAGACCCAGTACTTC	CASSLGRSETQYF
TRBV5-1	16	TRBJ2-7	TRBD2	many	TGCGCCAGCAGCGGAAAGACTAGCGGCAGCTCCTACGAGCAGTACTTC	CASSGKTSGSSYEQYF
TRBV5-1	16	TRBJ2-1	TRBD2	many	TGCGCCAGCAGCAGGGCGTTACTAGCGTCGCACAATGAGCAGTTCTTC	CASSRALLASHNEQFF
TRBV5-1	15	TRBJ1-1	TRBD1	NA	TGCGCCAGCAGCTTAAGACAGGGGTGGGACACTGAAGCTTTCTTT	CASSLRQGWDTEAFF
TRBV18	14	TRBJ2-1	NA	NA	TGTGCCAGCTCAGTGGGACTCGCCGGAGGTGAGCAGTTCTTC	CASSVGLAGGEQFF
TRBV11-2	16	TRBJ2-5	TRBD1	NA	TGTGCCAGCAGCCAGAAAACAGGGGGGAGCCAAGAGACCCAGTACTTC	CASSQKTGGSQETQYF
TRBV11-1	14	TRBJ2-4	TRBD1	NA	TGTGCCAGCAGCTTTCGACAGGGGGAAAACATTCAGTACTTC	CASSFRQGENIQYF
TRBV27	14	TRBJ2-7	NA	NA	TGTGCCAGCAGTTTCTTGGGTAGCTCCTACGAGCAGTACTTC	CASSFLGSSYEQYF
TRBV7-2	16	TRBJ2-5	TRBD2	NA	TGTGCCAGCAGCTTAATACCAGCGGGGTCACAAGAGACCCAGTACTTC	CASSLIPAGSQETQYF
TRBV5-4	15	TRBJ1-1	NA	medium-sized	TGTGCCAGCAGCTTTGAGATCGGGGGGCAGGGTGAAGCTTTCTTT	CASSFEIGGQGEAFF
TRBV7-9	14	TRBJ1-1	NA	few	TGTGCCAGCAGCGGGATTGCGGGGGGCACTGAAGCTTTCTTT	CASSGIAGGTEAFF
TRBV27	15	TRBJ2-3	NA	NA	TGTGCCAGCAGTTTCCTTAATGCAGCCGTAGATACGCAGTATTTT	CASSFLNAAVDTQYF
TRBV4-1	14	TRBJ1-3	NA	NA	TGCGCCAGCAGTGCCCTGGGGACTGGAAACACCATATATTTT	CASSALGTGNTIYF
TRBV5-1	15	TRBJ2-5	NA	few	TGCGCCAGCAGCTTGGAGCTTCGTCCCCAAGAGACCCAGTACTTC	CASSLELRPQETQYF
TRBV2	16	TRBJ2-6	TRBD2	NA	TGTGCCAGCAGTAGCGGGGGGGCCTCTGGGGCCAACGTCCTGACTTTC	CASSSGGASGANVLTF
TRBV6-2/TRBV6-3	15	TRBJ1-2	TRBD1	NA	TGTGCCAGCAGTTACTCTCCAGGGGGCGTTTATGGCTACACCTTC	CASSYSPGGVYGYTF
TRBV7-2	13	TRBJ2-7	TRBD1	many	TGTGCCAGCAGCTTCTACAGGGGTGCCGAGCAGTACTTC	CASSFYRGAEQYF
TRBV5-1	15	TRBJ1-6	TRBD1	few	TGCGCCAGCAGCGACGGGACAGGGGGCAAATCACCCCTCCACTTT	CASSDGTGGKSPLHF
TRBV15	15	TRBJ1-5	NA	many	TGTGCCACCAGCACCTTAGATGGGATAAATCAGCCCCAGCATTTT	CATSTLDGINQPQHF
TRBV18	14	TRBJ1-1	TRBD1	few	TGTGCCAGCTCACTCCAGGGGGCGGAAACTGAAGCTTTCTTT	CASSLQGAETEAFF
TRBV3-1	14	TRBJ2-1	NA	few	TGTGCCAGCAACGCCGGGACGGACTACAATGAGCAGTTCTTC	CASNAGTDYNEQFF
TRBV6-6	12	TRBJ2-5	NA	many	TGTGCCACCCGATTGAGGCTGGAGACCCAGTACTTC	CATRLRLETQYF
TRBV11-2	13	TRBJ2-1	NA	few	TGTGCCAGCAGCTCCGTAGCGAGGAATGAGCAGTTCTTC	CASSSVARNEQFF
TRBV7-2	15	TRBJ2-7	TRBD1	NA	TGTGCCAGCAGCCGATGGACAGGGAGCTCCTACGAGCAGTACTTC	CASSRWTGSSYEQYF
TRBV5-5	16	TRBJ2-4	NA	many	TGTGCCAGCAGCCCGGATGATGGGGTCCCCAAAAACATTCAGTACTTC	CASSPDDGVPKNIQYF
TRBV19	14	TRBJ2-5	NA	few	TGTGCCAGTAGTATTTCGCTGTTTCAAGAGACCCAGTACTTC	CASSISLFQETQYF
TRBV20-1	13	TRBJ2-3	NA	few	TGCAGTGCGGGTCTCTCCCCCGCGGATACGCAGTATTTT	CSAGLSPADTQYF
TRBV7-9	16	TRBJ1-6	NA	few	TGTGCCAGCAGCTTAGGCGAGGCGGCCCTTAATTCACCCCTCCACTTT	CASSLGEAALNSPLHF
TRBV12-3/TRBV12-4	17	TRBJ2-4	NA	NA	TGTGCCAGCAGTTTAGGAGGACCCGATATAGCCAAAAACATTCAGTACTTC	CASSLGGPDIAKNIQYF
TRBV20-1	15	TRBJ2-3	NA	many	TGCAGTGCTAGAGAGCGGGCTGAGTGGACAGATACGCAGTATTTT	CSARERAEWTDTQYF
TRBV29-1	14	TRBJ2-1	TRBD2	NA	TGCAGCGTTGAGGGACTAGCGGGCGCATATGAGCAGTTCTTC	CSVEGLAGAYEQFF
TRBV7-9	15	TRBJ1-5	NA	few	TGTGCCAGCAGCTTAACAGGGTCTGGCAATCAGCCCCAGCATTTT	CASSLTGSGNQPQHF
TRBV18	14	TRBJ2-3	NA	many	TGTGCCAGCTCACCGTCGACTAGCACAGATACGCAGTATTTT	CASSPSTSTDTQYF
TRBV7-9	17	TRBJ2-3	TRBD2	NA	TGTGCCAGCAGCTACCGCCGGCTAGCGGCCGGCACAGATACGCAGTATTTT	CASSYRRLAAGTDTQYF
TRBV11-2	15	TRBJ1-3	NA	NA	TGTGCCAGCAGCCGAATTAGTGCCTCTGGAAACACCATATATTTT	CASSRISASGNTIYF
TRBV6-5	13	TRBJ2-1	NA	many	TGTGCCAGCAGCGGGGGCGACTACAATGAGCAGTTCTTC	CASSGGDYNEQFF
TRBV4-1	17	TRBJ2-5	NA	NA	TGCGCCAGCAGCCAAACCCCCGCCGCCGGGACCGGGGAGACCCAGTACTTC	CASSQTPAAGTGETQYF
TRBV7-3	13	TRBJ1-1	NA	many	TGTGCCAGCAGCCACGGACAGAACACTGAAGCTTTCTTT	CASSHGQNTEAFF
TRBV6-2/TRBV6-3	13	TRBJ1-6	NA	NA	TGTGCCACCCACTCTACGAATAATTCACCCCTCCACTTT	CATHSTNNSPLHF
TRBV5-1	14	TRBJ1-2	TRBD1	few	TGCGCCAGCAGCTTGGAAGGGACAGGGTATGGCTACACCTTC	CASSLEGTGYGYTF
TRBV6-2/TRBV6-3	16	TRBJ2-1	TRBD2	NA	TGTGCCAGCAGTTATGCGGCGGGAGGGTCCTACAATGAGCAGTTCTTC	CASSYAAGGSYNEQFF
TRBV5-1	17	TRBJ2-1	TRBD2	NA	TGCGCCAGCAGCTTGGGGGTCCGGCGGGGGGTTAACAATGAGCAGTTCTTC	CASSLGVRRGVNNEQFF
TRBV20-1	14	TRBJ2-3	NA	few	TGCAGTGCTAGTTCCCTGGGGGCTGTAGATACGCAGTATTTT	CSASSLGAVDTQYF
TRBV7-9	16	TRBJ2-3	NA	many	TGTGCCAGCAGCTTATCTCGCGGATCCAGCACAGATACGCAGTATTTT	CASSLSRGSSTDTQYF
TRBV4-1	16	TRBJ2-1	NA	few	TGCGCCAGCAGCCAAGAAAGGGGGAGATCCCTCGGTGAGCAGTTCTTC	CASSQERGRSLGEQFF
TRBV30	13	TRBJ1-1	NA	NA	TGTGCCTGGAGTAAGCCGGGGGGAACTGAAGCTTTCTTT	CAWSKPGGTEAFF
TRBV6-5	13	TRBJ1-3	NA	many	TGTGCCACTTTAGGGGCCTCTGGAAACACCATATATTTT	CATLGASGNTIYF
TRBV30	13	TRBJ2-5	NA	NA	TGTGCCTTACGTTTTCACGGGCGGGAGACCCAGTACTTC	CALRFHGRETQYF
TRBV11-3	15	TRBJ2-2	NA	NA	TGTGCCAGCAGCCCTACCGGGACACCCACCGGGGAGCTGTTTTTT	CASSPTGTPTGELFF